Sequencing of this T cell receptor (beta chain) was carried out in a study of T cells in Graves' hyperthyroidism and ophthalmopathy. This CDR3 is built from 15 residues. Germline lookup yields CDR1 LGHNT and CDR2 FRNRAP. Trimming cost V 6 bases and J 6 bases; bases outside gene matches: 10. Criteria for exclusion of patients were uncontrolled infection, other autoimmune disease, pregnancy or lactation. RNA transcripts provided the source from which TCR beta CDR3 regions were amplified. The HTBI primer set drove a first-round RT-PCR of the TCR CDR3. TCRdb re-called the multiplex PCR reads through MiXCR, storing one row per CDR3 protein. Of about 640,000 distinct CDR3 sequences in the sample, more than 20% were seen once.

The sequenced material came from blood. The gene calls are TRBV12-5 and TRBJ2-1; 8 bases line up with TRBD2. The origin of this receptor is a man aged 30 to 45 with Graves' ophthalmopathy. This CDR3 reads CASGLTSASSNEQFF. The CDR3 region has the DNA TGTGCTAGTGGCCTGACTAGCGCATCGTCCAATGAGCAGTTCTTC.